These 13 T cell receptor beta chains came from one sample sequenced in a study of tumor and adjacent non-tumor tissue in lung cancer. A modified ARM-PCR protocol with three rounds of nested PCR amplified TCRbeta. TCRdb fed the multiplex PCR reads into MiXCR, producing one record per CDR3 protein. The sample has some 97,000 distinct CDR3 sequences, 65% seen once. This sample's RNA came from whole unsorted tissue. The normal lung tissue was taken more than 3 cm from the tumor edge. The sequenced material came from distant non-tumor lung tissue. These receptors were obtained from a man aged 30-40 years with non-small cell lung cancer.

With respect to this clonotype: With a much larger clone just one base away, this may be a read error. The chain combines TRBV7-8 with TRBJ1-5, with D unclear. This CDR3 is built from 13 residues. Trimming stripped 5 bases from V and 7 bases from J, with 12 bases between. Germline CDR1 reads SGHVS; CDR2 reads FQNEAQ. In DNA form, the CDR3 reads TGTGCCAGCAGCCGTGCCGAGAGACAGCCCCAGCATTTT. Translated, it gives CASSRAERQPQHF.

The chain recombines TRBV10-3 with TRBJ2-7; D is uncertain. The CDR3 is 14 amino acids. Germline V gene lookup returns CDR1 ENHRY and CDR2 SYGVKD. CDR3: CVIRSGTESYEQYF. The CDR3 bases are TGTGTCATTAGATCCGGAACTGAGTCCTACGAGCAGTACTTC.

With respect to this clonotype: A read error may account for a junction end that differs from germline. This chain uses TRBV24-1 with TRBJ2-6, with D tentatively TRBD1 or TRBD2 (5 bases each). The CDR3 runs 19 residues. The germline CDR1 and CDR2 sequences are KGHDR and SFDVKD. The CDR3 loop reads CATGDNSGTGSSGANVLTF. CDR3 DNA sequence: TGTGCCACCGGTGACAACTCAGGGACGGGAAGCTCTGGGGCCAACGTCCTGACTTTC.

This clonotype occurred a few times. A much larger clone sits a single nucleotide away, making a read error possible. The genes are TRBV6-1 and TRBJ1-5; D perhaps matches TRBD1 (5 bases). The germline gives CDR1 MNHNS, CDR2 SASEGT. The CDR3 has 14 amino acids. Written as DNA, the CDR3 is TGTGCCAGCAGTGCCCCAGGGAATGGTCAGCCCCAGCTTTTT. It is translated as CASSAPGNGQPQLF.

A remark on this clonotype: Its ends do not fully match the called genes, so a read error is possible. CDR3 DNA sequence: TGTGCCAGCAGCTTCCCGACTAGCGGGGTTAACAATGAGCATTTCTTC. Protein: CASSFPTSGVNNEHFF. V usage is TRBV7-3 and J usage is TRBJ2-1; TRBD2 aligns across 11 bases. The germline CDR1 and CDR2 sequences are SGHTA and FQGTGA. The CDR3 loop spans 16 amino acids.

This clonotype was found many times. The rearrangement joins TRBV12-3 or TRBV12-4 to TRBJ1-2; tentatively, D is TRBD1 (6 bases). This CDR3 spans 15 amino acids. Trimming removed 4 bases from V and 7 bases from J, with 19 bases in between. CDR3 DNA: TGTGCCAGCAGTTCATTCGGACAGCTAACTACTGGCTACACCTTC. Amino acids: CASSSFGQLTTGYTF.

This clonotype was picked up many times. CDR3 region: CASSQTGAGGSPLHF. The DNA for the CDR3 is TGTGCCAGCAGTCAAACAGGGGCCGGTGGTTCACCCCTCCACTTT. The chain is built from TRBV6-5 and TRBJ1-6; the match to TRBD1 covers 7 bases. The CDR3 has 15 residues. V shed 5 bases, J shed 9 bases, and the junction held 10 bases outside the gene matches. Germline-derived CDR1 and CDR2 are MNHEY and SVGAGI.

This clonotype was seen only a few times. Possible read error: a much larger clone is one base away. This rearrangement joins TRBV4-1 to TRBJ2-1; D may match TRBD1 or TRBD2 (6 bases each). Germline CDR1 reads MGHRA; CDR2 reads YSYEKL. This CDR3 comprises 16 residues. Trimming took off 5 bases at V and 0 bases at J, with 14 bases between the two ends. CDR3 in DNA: TGCGCCAGCAGCGAGGGGGACTGGAGCTCCTACAATGAGCAGTTCTTC. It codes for CASSEGDWSSYNEQFF.

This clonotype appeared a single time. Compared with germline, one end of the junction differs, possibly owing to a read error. In nucleotides, the CDR3 is TGTGCCAGCAGTGTGGACAGGCTATGGTCACCCGTCCACTTT. As protein: CASSVDRLWSPVHF. This chain links TRBV11-2 with TRBJ1-6, with 7 bases lining up with TRBD1. Germline V gives CDR1 SGHAT, CDR2 FQNNGV. This CDR3 has 14 residues.

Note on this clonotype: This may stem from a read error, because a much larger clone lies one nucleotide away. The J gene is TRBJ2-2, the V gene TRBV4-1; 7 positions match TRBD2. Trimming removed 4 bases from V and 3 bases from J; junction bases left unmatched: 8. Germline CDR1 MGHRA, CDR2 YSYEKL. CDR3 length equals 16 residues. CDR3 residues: CASSRGAGPDTGELFF. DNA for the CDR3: TGCGCCAGCAGCCGCGGAGCGGGACCGGACACCGGGGAGCTGTTTTTT.

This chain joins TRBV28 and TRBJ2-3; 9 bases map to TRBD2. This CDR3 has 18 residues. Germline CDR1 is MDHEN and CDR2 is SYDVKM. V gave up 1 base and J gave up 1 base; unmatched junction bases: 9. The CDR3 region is CASSLSSGVPSGTDTQYF. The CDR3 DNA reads TGTGCCAGCAGTTTATCTAGCGGGGTACCCTCGGGCACAGATACGCAGTATTTT.

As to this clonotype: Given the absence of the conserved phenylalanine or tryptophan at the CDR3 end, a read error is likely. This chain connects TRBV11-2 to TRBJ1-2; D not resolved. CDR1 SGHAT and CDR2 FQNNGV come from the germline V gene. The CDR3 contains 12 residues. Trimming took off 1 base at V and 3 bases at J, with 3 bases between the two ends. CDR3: CASSLGDYGYTL. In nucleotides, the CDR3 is TGTGCCAGCAGCTTAGGTGACTATGGCTACACCCTC.

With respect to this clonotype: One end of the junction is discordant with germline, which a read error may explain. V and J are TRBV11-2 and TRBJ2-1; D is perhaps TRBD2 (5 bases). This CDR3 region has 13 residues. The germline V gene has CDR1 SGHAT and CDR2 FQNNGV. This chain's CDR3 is CTSSLAEGEQQSF. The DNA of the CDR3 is TGTACCAGCAGCTTAGCAGAGGGAGAACAGCAGTCCTTC.